The 26 T cell receptor beta chains reported below all come from one sample, sequenced in a study of CD4 T cells in relation to SARS-CoV-2 and coronaviruses. The antigens of these receptors remain unknown. Before the COVID-19 pandemic, during about 2010-2019, CD4+ T cells were taken from unexposed donors. After about 10 days of culture, CD4+ T cells were isolated. Some clones are missing from TCRdb's copy, which holds only in-frame ones; the method was immunoSEQ multiplex PCR. The sample carries 25,000 to 35,000 clones, 60% to 85% recorded once. Source material: CD4+ T cells from PBMCs, cultured in vitro. These receptors were taken from a human donor in good health.

The J gene is TRBJ1-3, the V gene TRBV29-1; maybe TRBD1 (5 bases). CDR1 SQVTM and CDR2 ANQGSEA come from the germline V gene. There are 15 residues in the CDR3. With 1 base removed from V and 4 bases from J, the gap between germline ends came to 14 bases. The chain's CDR3 is CSVEGGQGQGNTIYF. In DNA, the CDR3 is TGCAGCGTTGAAGGCGGTCAGGGTCAAGGAAACACCATATATTTT. Full variable domain (outside the CDR3, taken from reference TRBV29-1 and TRBJ1-3): SAVISQKPSRDICQRGTSLTIQCQVDSQVTMMFWYRQQPGQSLTLIATANQGSEATYESGFVIDKFPISRPNLTFSTLTVSNMSPEDSSIYLCSVEGGQGQGNTIYFGEGSWLTVV.

The chain carries TRBV7-9 and TRBJ2-1; 9 positions match TRBD2. CDR3 length: 13 residues. The junction had 10 bases not matched to a gene; V was cut back by 4 bases and J by 15 bases. CDR1 SEHNR and CDR2 FQNEAQ come from the germline V gene (reference sequence). Here the CDR3 reads CASSSLRAGGLFF. The CDR3 DNA reads TGTGCCAGCAGCTCCCTCAGAGCGGGAGGATTGTTCTTC.

This chain links TRBV18 with TRBJ1-1, with D hard to call. The CDR3 consists of 14 residues. Trimming shortened V by 3 bases and J by 4 bases, and 12 bases separated the two germline ends. Germline V lookup: CDR1 KGHSH, CDR2 LQKENI. The DNA of the CDR3 is TGTGCCAGCTCACCCGGTACCGAGGGCACTGAAGCTTTCTTT. Its translation is CASSPGTEGTEAFF.

The J gene is TRBJ2-2, the V gene TRBV11-1; no clear D. V lost 4 bases to trimming and J lost 3 bases, with 12 bases between them. The CDR3 contains 15 residues. The germline CDR1 and CDR2 sequences are SGHAT and FQDESV (reference sequence). CDR3 nucleotides: TGTGCCAGCAGCTCTTACGTGTCCGACACCGGGGAGCTGTTTTTT. It codes for CASSSYVSDTGELFF.

The chain is built from TRBV6-2 or TRBV6-3 and TRBJ2-7, with 8 bases lining up with TRBD1. V dropped 5 bases and J dropped 4; count of bases not matched to a gene: 10. CDR1 MNHEY and CDR2 SVGEGT come from the germline V gene. The CDR3 sequence is 15 residues long. The CDR3 reads CASSKKQGGPYEQYF. DNA of the CDR3: TGTGCCAGCAGTAAGAAACAGGGGGGTCCTTACGAGCAGTACTTC.

The chain employs TRBV29-1 and TRBJ2-3; TRBD1 matches 11 bases. V shed 6 bases and J 4 bases; nucleotides not matched to a gene: 6. Looked up from germline, CDR1 is SQVTM and CDR2 is ANQGSEA. The CDR3 covers 14 residues. CDR3 sequence (DNA): TGCAGCGTGGGGCGGGACAGGGGGTCAGATACGCAGTATTTT. Protein product: CSVGRDRGSDTQYF.

There are a few counts of this clone. This rearrangement joins TRBV11-1 to TRBJ1-6, with 7 positions matching TRBD1. The germline V gene encodes CDR1 SGHAT and CDR2 FQDESV (reference sequence). This CDR3 is built from 15 residues. J was trimmed by 6 bases and V by 5 bases; bases with no gene match: 7. CDR3 sequence reads: CASSLGTAVNSPLHF. The CDR3 region has the DNA TGTGCCAGCAGCCTCGGGACAGCGGTTAATTCACCCCTCCACTTT.

The V gene is TRBV19, the J gene TRBJ2-3; 11 nucleotides line up with TRBD1. V was pared by 9 bases and J by 4 bases, with 6 bases of the junction left unmatched. The CDR3 spans 14 residues. Germline assignment: CDR1 LNHDA and CDR2 SQIVND (reference sequence). CDR3 coding DNA: TGTGCCAGCTCCTCGGACAGGGGGCCAGATACGCAGTATTTT. Residues: CASSSDRGPDTQYF.

The chain uses TRBV13 and TRBJ2-3; 7 bases agree with TRBD2. There are 16 residues in the CDR3. V shed 2 bases and J 2 bases; nucleotides not matched to a gene: 7. Germline V gene data show CDR1 as PRHDT and CDR2 as FYEKMQ (reference sequence). CDR3 loop: CASSLISSGSTDTQYF. CDR3 nucleotide sequence: TGTGCCAGCAGCTTAATATCTAGCGGCTCCACAGATACGCAGTATTTT.

This chain joins TRBV5-1 and TRBJ2-5; D is possibly TRBD1 (8 bases). In germline, CDR1 is SGHRS, CDR2 YFSETQ. Trimming cost V 4 bases and J 4 bases, with 17 bases left between them. The CDR3 loop spans 15 amino acids. CDR3 DNA: TGCGCCAGCAGCCCGTGGACAGGGAGGGCAGAGACCCAGTACTTC. Translating gives CASSPWTGRAETQYF. The entire variable domain, with the rest obtained from reference TRBV5-1 and TRBJ2-5, is as follows: KAGVTQTPRYLIKTRGQQVTLSCSPISGHRSVSWYQQTPGQGLQFLFEYFSETQRNKGNFPGRFSGRQFSNSRSEMNVSTLELGDSALYLCASSPWTGRAETQYFGPGTRLLVL.

J is TRBJ2-7 and V is TRBV7-2; TRBD1 aligns across 11 bases. The CDR3 is 19 amino acids. Germline trimming cut 5 bases from V and 4 bases from J; bases unmatched to any gene: 19. The germline V gene encodes CDR1 SGHTA and CDR2 FQGNSA. The CDR3 nucleotides read TGTGCCAGCAGCACAGAAGGGACAGGGGGAATAAGGGCCTTTTACGAGCAGTACTTC. This gives the protein CASSTEGTGGIRAFYEQYF.

This clone came up a few times. This CDR3 is CASSEQLGQGNTEAFF. CDR3 DNA sequence: TGCGCCAGCAGTGAGCAACTCGGACAGGGAAACACTGAAGCTTTCTTT. This rearrangement joins TRBV10-1 to TRBJ1-1; 8 bases line up with TRBD1. CDR3 length equals 16 residues. Losses at the gene ends were 2 bases for V and 2 bases for J; bases not matched to a gene: 7. From germline, CDR1 is WNHNN and CDR2 SYGVQD (reference sequence).

This clone was detected a few times. This chain links TRBV19 with TRBJ1-4; TRBD1 agrees at 9 bases. Germline-derived CDR1 and CDR2 are LNHDA and SQIVND (reference sequence). There are 15 residues in the CDR3. The trim removed 5 bases at V and 6 bases at J, leaving 7 bases unmatched. The CDR3 DNA follows: TGTGCCAGTAGTCCTGGGACAGGGAGGCATGAAAAACTGTTTTTT. Protein sequence: CASSPGTGRHEKLFF.

This chain connects TRBV7-2 to TRBJ2-5, with 10 bases aligning to TRBD2. This CDR3 comprises 14 residues. The germline V gene has CDR1 SGHTA and CDR2 FQGNSA. Trimming at V came to 5 bases and at J to 5 bases, leaving 5 bases not matched to a gene. This CDR3 reads CASSASGGRETQYF. CDR3 DNA sequence: TGTGCCAGCAGCGCTAGCGGGGGCCGGGAGACCCAGTACTTC.

This chain connects TRBV5-1 to TRBJ2-7; 7 nucleotides align to TRBD1. V lost 4 bases to trimming and J lost 5 bases; unmatched junction nucleotides: 6. Germline CDR1 reads SGHRS; CDR2 reads YFSETQ. The CDR3 loop spans 13 amino acids. The CDR3 here is CASSATGVHEQYF. In DNA form, the CDR3 reads TGCGCCAGCAGCGCCACAGGGGTCCACGAGCAGTACTTC. Combining the CDR3 with reference TRBV5-1 and TRBJ2-7 gives the whole variable domain KAGVTQTPRYLIKTRGQQVTLSCSPISGHRSVSWYQQTPGQGLQFLFEYFSETQRNKGNFPGRFSGRQFSNSRSEMNVSTLELGDSALYLCASSATGVHEQYFGPGTRLTVT.

Written as DNA, the CDR3 is TGTGCCAGCAGCCCATGGGGGGCTAGCGGGGGCCGGAGCACAGATACGCAGTATTTT. This codes for CASSPWGASGGRSTDTQYF. The chain recombines TRBV7-2 with TRBJ2-3; 10 nucleotides align to TRBD2. Germline-derived CDR1 and CDR2 are SGHTA and FQGNSA. V trimming: 5 bases; J trimming: 0 bases; junction bases outside the gene matches: 14. This CDR3 comprises 19 residues.

The chain uses TRBV21-1 and TRBJ2-7. TRBV21-1 is classified as a pseudogene. This CDR3 has 14 amino acids. CDR3 sequence (DNA): TGTGCCTCCTATTCATGGGACCGGTCCTACGAGCAGTACTTC. Translating it yields CASYSWDRSYEQYF.

The rearrangement links TRBV5-1 to TRBJ1-4; possibly TRBD1 for D (6 bases). V was pared by 0 bases and J by 8 bases, with 14 bases between. CDR1 is SGHRS and CDR2 is YFSETQ in the germline V gene. This CDR3 comprises 15 residues. As DNA, the CDR3 is TGCGCCAGCAGCTTGGGTGGGACACTTGCGGAAAAACTGTTTTTT. As protein: CASSLGGTLAEKLFF.

This chain connects TRBV3-1 (or the pseudogene TRBV3-2) to TRBJ2-1; 7 nucleotides line up with TRBD2. The CDR3 sequence is 14 residues long. Germline CDR1 reads LGHDT; CDR2 reads YNNKEL (reference sequence). V trimming: 2 bases; J trimming: 10 bases; junction bases outside the gene matches: 8. For the CDR3, the DNA is TGTGCCAGCAGCCAAAATACACTAGCGTTCGAGCAGTTCTTC. This encodes CASSQNTLAFEQFF.

This clone has just a few counts. This chain connects TRBV27 to TRBJ1-2, with D unresolved. Germline V gives CDR1 MNHEY, CDR2 SMNVEV (reference sequence). Trimming left V 5 bases short and J 2 bases short, with 12 bases between. The CDR3 extends over 14 amino acids. The CDR3 sequence is CASSRYTGNYGYTF. In nucleotides, the CDR3 is TGTGCCAGCAGTCGATACACCGGGAACTATGGCTACACCTTC.

This clone occurred a few times. This sequence joins TRBV5-4 and TRBJ2-6; D may be TRBD1 (8 bases). V shed 1 base and J shed 0 bases, with 17 bases lying between them. Per germline, CDR1 SGHNT and CDR2 YYREEE (reference sequence). This CDR3 is 19 amino acids long. The chain's CDR3 is CASSLSRTGRDSGANVLTF. The CDR3 bases are TGTGCCAGCAGCTTGTCCCGGACAGGGAGGGACTCTGGGGCCAACGTCCTGACTTTC. Together with reference TRBV5-4 and TRBJ2-6, the CDR3 gives the full variable domain: ETGVTQSPTHLIKTRGQQVTLRCSSQSGHNTVSWYQQALGQGPQFIFQYYREEENGRGNFPPRFSGLQFPNYSSELNVNALELDDSALYLCASSLSRTGRDSGANVLTFGAGSRLTVL.

V and J are TRBV30 and TRBJ2-5, with D maybe TRBD1 (5 bases). Germline V gene data show CDR1 as GTSNPN and CDR2 as SVGIG (reference sequence). Trimming shortened V by 1 base and J by 0 bases, and 12 bases separated the two germline ends. The CDR3 consists of 15 residues. CDR3 sequence (DNA): TGTGCCTGGAGTGCCCAGGGTTGGTACCAAGAGACCCAGTACTTC. It is translated as CAWSAQGWYQETQYF.

This clone was counted between two and nine times. The gene calls are TRBV2 and TRBJ1-2, with TRBD1 matching over 12 bases. Germline V gives CDR1 SNHLY, CDR2 FYNNEI. The junction had 5 bases not matched to a gene; V was cut back by 5 bases and J by 4 bases. This CDR3 is 15 amino acids long. CDR3 protein: CASSPGTGGVYGYTF. The CDR3 DNA reads TGTGCCAGCAGTCCCGGGACAGGGGGCGTCTATGGCTACACCTTC.

V and J are TRBV5-1 and TRBJ2-5; the D is unclear. The CDR3 has 16 amino acids. Trimming left V 4 bases short and J 2 bases short, with 18 bases between. CDR1 is SGHRS and CDR2 is YFSETQ in the germline V gene. CDR3: CASSAGIQGRQETQYF. The CDR3, as DNA: TGCGCCAGCAGCGCCGGTATTCAAGGTCGGCAAGAGACCCAGTACTTC.

The chain is built from TRBV5-1 and TRBJ2-7; no reliable D call. This CDR3 contains 13 residues. Trimming shortened V by 7 bases and J by 3 bases, and 14 bases separated the two germline ends. CDR1 and CDR2 from the germline V gene are SGHRS and YFSETQ. Here the CDR3 DNA reads TGCGCCAGCCAGATCACTGGGGACTACGAGCAGTACTTC. It yields the protein CASQITGDYEQYF. The full variable domain, completed using reference TRBV5-1 and TRBJ2-7, is KAGVTQTPRYLIKTRGQQVTLSCSPISGHRSVSWYQQTPGQGLQFLFEYFSETQRNKGNFPGRFSGRQFSNSRSEMNVSTLELGDSALYLCASQITGDYEQYFGPGTRLTVT.

The chain has TRBV4-3 and TRBJ2-1, with D unclear. The CDR3 covers 14 residues. Germline CDR1 is LGHNA and CDR2 is YSLEER. V lost 0 bases, J lost 5 bases, and 8 bases lay in between. CDR3 sequence reads: CASSQEGWNNEQFF. CDR3 sequence (DNA): TGCGCCAGCAGCCAAGAAGGGTGGAACAATGAGCAGTTCTTC.